Sequencing of this T cell receptor (beta chain) was carried out in a study of T cell repertoires in cytomegalovirus infection. Study overall: Recently identified HLA-C-restricted and well-studied HLA-B-restricted CMV epitopes were used. Indications came from public TCR beta signatures; they pointed to CMV infection and to a matching HLA type. Study conclusions and caveats: Dominating the ex vivo response were TCR beta clonotypes that were CMV-specific and HLA-C-restricted.

There are 14 residues in the CDR3. Trimming stripped 5 bases from V and 4 bases from J, with 12 bases between. CDR1 is SEHNR, CDR2 FQNEAQ, per germline (reference sequence). Using its own MiXCR run on the reads, TCRdb lists one record per CDR3 protein. The sample shows about 830,000 distinct CDR3 sequences, about 31% of them seen only once. About this clonotype itself: Its cognate antigen is unknown.

The chain employs TRBV7-9 and TRBJ2-1; TRBD1 might be the D (6 bases). This specimen was cultured CD8+ T cells from PBMCs, taken from culture after CMV antigen stimulation. This TCR came from a human donor in good health (CMV status not recorded). Some clones in this sample may be carry-over from other donors' samples. This CDR3 reads CASSPPQGYNEQFF. The CDR3, as DNA: TGTGCCAGCAGCCCTCCACAGGGTTACAATGAGCAGTTCTTC.